This T cell receptor beta chain came from a study of cytomegalovirus exposure and HLA in healthy donors (dated by TCRdb to between 2016 and 2019). For the study in its entirety: According to a later analysis, one platform produced both the roughly 130 validation repertoires and the 700 or so repertoires of the first cohort. To predict cytomegalovirus infection status, the study combined high-throughput TCR immunosequencing, statistical association of individual TCRs with disease status, and machine learning. The study was designed to test whether signatures of past pathogen exposure could be identified by cataloging public T cell receptors. A separate validation cohort of approximately 120 different subjects was used in addition to the 666-subject first cohort.

CDR1 and CDR2 were assigned from the germline V gene as MGHRA and YSYEKL. From the cysteine up to the phenylalanine, the CDR3 has a length of 15 residues. Left in the record is the CDR3 DNA by itself, 45 bases read in frame from the first base. From V the trimming removes 1 base and from J it removes 5 bases, while the gene matches leave 5 bases of the junction unaccounted for. The paper as a whole reports these results and caveats: The classifier was reported to diagnose cytomegalovirus status with high specificity and sensitivity in both the original cohort and the validation cohort. While some public TCRs were present in many individuals, most TCR sequences turned up only very rarely across donors. It was suggested by the authors that the approach could potentially be generalized to other disease states and immunological phenotypes. A total of 150 or so TCR beta chains were listed by the study as associated with cytomegalovirus. A later analysis lacked HLA typing for the validation cohort, so it scored co-occurrence in that cohort across all 120 repertoires. In a later analysis, TCRs clustered in the first cohort were found to also tend to co-occur in the roughly 120 validation repertoires, with approximately 95% of cluster scores above 0. A few of the identified cytomegalovirus-associated TCR beta chains were confirmed in vitro to be specific for cytomegalovirus antigens.

On this clone itself: Its antigen is not yet known. Base qualities are not recorded, but no much larger clone differs from it by a single base.

Receptor libraries were prepared by the immunoSEQ multiplex PCR assay. The paper's processing steps were these. To diagnose cytomegalovirus status from the catalog of TCR beta chain sequences, a statistical classification framework was built. TCRdb's version of the immuneACCESS table is confined to in-frame rearrangements and falls short of the full clone set. An unresolved V gene accounts for under half of the shortfall where checked; the remainder is of unknown origin. The V and J calls and the clone size are those of that table, but D and trimming were determined from the DNA. For this sample the table gives a few hundred thousand clones, of which roughly 89% were detected only once. The ten largest clones take up under 0.4% of the sample. The donors were included in the validation cohort of 130 or so subjects, a group kept apart from the approximately 700-subject first cohort.

The source material was PBMCs. The sequence came from a woman between 18 and 30 years old in good health and CMV-seronegative. The chain is assembled from TRBV4-1 and TRBJ1-1; TRBD1 lines up with 9 middle nucleotides. This receptor carries the CDR3 CASSQGTGVRTEAFF. The sequence in DNA is TGCGCCAGCAGCCAAGGGACAGGGGTCAGGACTGAAGCTTTCTTT.